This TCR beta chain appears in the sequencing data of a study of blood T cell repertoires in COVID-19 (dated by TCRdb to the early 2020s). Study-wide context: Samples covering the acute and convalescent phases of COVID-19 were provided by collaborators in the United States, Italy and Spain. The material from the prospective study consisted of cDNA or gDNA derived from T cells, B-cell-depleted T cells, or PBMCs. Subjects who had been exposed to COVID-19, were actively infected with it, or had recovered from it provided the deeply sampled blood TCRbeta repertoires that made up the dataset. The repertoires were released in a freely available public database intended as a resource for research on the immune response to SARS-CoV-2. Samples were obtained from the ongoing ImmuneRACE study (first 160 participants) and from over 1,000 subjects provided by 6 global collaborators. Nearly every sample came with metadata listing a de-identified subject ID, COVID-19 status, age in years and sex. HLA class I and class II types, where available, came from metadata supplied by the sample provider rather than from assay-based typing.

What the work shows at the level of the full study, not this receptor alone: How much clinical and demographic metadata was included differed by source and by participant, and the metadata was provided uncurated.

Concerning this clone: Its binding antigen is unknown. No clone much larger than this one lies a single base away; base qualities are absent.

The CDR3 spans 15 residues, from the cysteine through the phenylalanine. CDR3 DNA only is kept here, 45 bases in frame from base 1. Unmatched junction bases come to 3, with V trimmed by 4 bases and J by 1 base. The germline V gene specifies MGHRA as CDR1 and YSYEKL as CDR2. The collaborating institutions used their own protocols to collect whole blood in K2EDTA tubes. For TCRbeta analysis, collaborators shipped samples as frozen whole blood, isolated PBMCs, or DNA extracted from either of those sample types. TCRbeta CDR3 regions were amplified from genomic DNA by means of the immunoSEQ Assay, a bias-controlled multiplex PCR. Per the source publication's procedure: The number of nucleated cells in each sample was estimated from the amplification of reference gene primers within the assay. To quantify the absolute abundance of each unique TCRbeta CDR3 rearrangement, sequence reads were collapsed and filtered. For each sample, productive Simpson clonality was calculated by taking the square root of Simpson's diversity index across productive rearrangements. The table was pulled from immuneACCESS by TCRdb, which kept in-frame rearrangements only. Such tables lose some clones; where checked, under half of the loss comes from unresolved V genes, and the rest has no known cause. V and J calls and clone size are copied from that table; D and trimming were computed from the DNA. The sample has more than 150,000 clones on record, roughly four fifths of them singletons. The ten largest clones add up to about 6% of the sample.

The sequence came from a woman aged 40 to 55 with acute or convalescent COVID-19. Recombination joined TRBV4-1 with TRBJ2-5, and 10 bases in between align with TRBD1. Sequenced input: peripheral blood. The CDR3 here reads CASSRGTGVQETQYF. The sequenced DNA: TGCGCCAGCAGCCGAGGGACAGGGGTCCAAGAGACCCAGTACTTC.